This record covers a single TCR beta chain. This CDR3 is built from 15 residues. Germline V gene lookup returns CDR1 KGHSH and CDR2 LQKENI. Trimming pared 3 bases from V and 4 bases from J, leaving 16 bases between. Original processing methods: The authors estimated nucleated cell counts from reference gene primer amplification. Here immunoSEQ multiplex PCR was the method, and the copy in TCRdb shows in-frame clones only, minus some. The V and J calls and clone size are taken from that table; D and trimming were inferred from the DNA. The table includes roughly 380,000 clones, about 88% detected once. The data are from a study of blood T cell repertoires in COVID-19. Overall study context: The samples span acute and convalescent COVID-19 from the United States, Italy and Spain. Nucleic acid was either cDNA or gDNA, and it came from T cells, B-cell-depleted T cells, or PBMCs.

Sequenced material: peripheral blood. The origin of this receptor is a middle-aged woman with COVID-19, enrolled during active disease. The V call is TRBV18, the J call TRBJ2-7; a weak D match, TRBD1 (6 bases). As DNA, the CDR3 is TGTGCCAGCTCACCTACCCCACAGGGTACGTACGAGCAGTACTTC. It codes for CASSPTPQGTYEQYF.